These 17 T cell receptor beta chains came from one sample sequenced in a study of shared clonotypes between healthy human individuals. Clones were sequenced by immunoSEQ multiplex PCR, and TCRdb holds only the in-frame ones, with some missing. Among roughly 400,000 clones listed, roughly 96% were seen once. The sequencing sample was made of memory CD8+ T cells sorted from blood. Subset defined: CD45RO+ cells pooled with CCR7-negative TemRA cells. The receptor source for this set is a man aged 25-45 years in good health.

The genes are TRBV2 and TRBJ1-3; D possibly corresponds to TRBD1 (6 bases). CDR3 length equals 16 residues. The V and J ends lost 3 bases and 4 bases respectively, with 16 bases between them. Germline V gives CDR1 SNHLY, CDR2 FYNNEI. CDR3 nucleotide sequence: TGTGCCAGCAGTGAGAGATGGGGGGCATCAGGAAACACCATATATTTT. It translates to CASSERWGASGNTIYF.

The chain recombines TRBV14 with TRBJ2-7, with unresolved D. CDR1 is SGHDN, CDR2 FVKESK, per germline. V was pared by 2 bases and J by 6 bases, with 5 bases between. CDR3 length: 11 amino acids. The CDR3 region has the DNA TGTGCCAGCAGCCAATTTAGCGAGCAGTACTTC. Translated: CASSQFSEQYF.

The J gene is TRBJ2-2, the V gene TRBV2; 7 nucleotides line up with TRBD2. The CDR3 extends over 16 amino acids. Germline V gene data show CDR1 as SNHLY and CDR2 as FYNNEI. The junction had 7 bases not matched to a gene; V was cut back by 3 bases and J by 3 bases. CDR3 region: CASSDSGRTYTGELFF. DNA of the CDR3: TGTGCCAGCAGTGATTCCGGGAGGACTTACACCGGGGAGCTGTTTTTT.

The rearrangement links TRBV11-2 to TRBJ1-4, with D possibly matching TRBD1 (5 bases). This CDR3 spans 15 amino acids. Germline V gene lookup returns CDR1 SGHAT and CDR2 FQNNGV. V gave up 5 bases and J gave up 0 bases, with 10 bases separating them. The CDR3 protein is CASSPGFATNEKLFF. The CDR3 nucleotides are TGTGCCAGCAGCCCAGGGTTTGCAACTAATGAAAAACTGTTTTTT.

This chain links TRBV6-1 with TRBJ1-5, with 10 positions matching TRBD1. There are 15 residues in the CDR3. J was trimmed by 2 bases and V by 6 bases; bases with no gene match: 4. Germline V CDR1 and CDR2: MNHNS, SASEGT. The CDR3 DNA reads as TGTGCCAGCAGCGCCGGGACAGGGGGCAATCAGCCCCAGCATTTT. Translated, it gives CASSAGTGGNQPQHF.

This sequence joins TRBV7-9 and TRBJ2-1; 8 nucleotides match TRBD2. V was clipped by 0 bases and J by 3 bases; unmatched bases: 4. Germline values: CDR1 SEHNR, CDR2 FQNEAQ (reference sequence). The CDR3 is 16 residues long. CDR3 coding DNA: TGTGCCAGCAGCTTAGCCAGCGGGAGTGGCTACAATGAGCAGTTCTTC. It encodes CASSLASGSGYNEQFF. Filled out from reference TRBV7-9 and TRBJ2-1, the complete variable domain reads DTGVSQNPRHKITKRGQNVTFRCDPISEHNRLYWYRQTLGQGPEFLTYFQNEAQLEKSRLLSDRFSAERPKGSFSTLEIQRTEQGDSAMYLCASSLASGSGYNEQFFGPGTRLTVL.

The CDR3 DNA reads as TGTGCCAGCAGCCTAACGCCGCTGGGCGAGCAGTACTTC. Translation: CASSLTPLGEQYF. The V and J genes are TRBV28 and TRBJ2-7; no definite D call. There are 13 residues in the CDR3. Trimming cost V 6 bases and J 6 bases, with 15 bases left between them. Germline CDR1 and CDR2: MDHEN and SYDVKM.

This chain joins TRBV28 and TRBJ1-5; the D is unclear. Germline CDR1 reads MDHEN; CDR2 reads SYDVKM. The CDR3 spans 15 residues. Trimming shortened V by 5 bases and J by 0 bases, and 11 bases separated the two germline ends. CDR3 sequence reads: CASSPRGYSNQPQHF. CDR3 sequence (DNA): TGTGCCAGCAGTCCCCGAGGGTATAGCAATCAGCCCCAGCATTTT.

The CDR3 spells CASSLGQGLTTDTQYF. The CDR3 region has the DNA TGTGCCAGCAGCTTAGGGCAGGGGCTTACCACAGATACGCAGTATTTT. The J gene is TRBJ2-3, the V gene TRBV7-9; perhaps TRBD1 as D (6 bases). The CDR3 contains 16 residues. CDR1 SEHNR and CDR2 FQNEAQ come from the germline V gene (reference sequence). Trimming took off 1 base at V and 2 bases at J, with 13 bases between the two ends.

This sequence joins TRBV10-3 and TRBJ2-3; 9 nucleotides agree with TRBD1. The CDR3 is 18 amino acids. Trimming at V came to 4 bases and at J to 3 bases, leaving 14 bases not matched to a gene. Germline CDR1 ENHRY, CDR2 SYGVKD. The CDR3 protein is CAISGGGTGFRRTDTQYF. The CDR3 DNA sequence: TGTGCCATCAGTGGAGGTGGGACAGGGTTCCGTAGGACAGATACGCAGTATTTT.

The chain links TRBV13 to TRBJ1-2, with D maybe TRBD1 (5 bases). This CDR3 is 13 amino acids long. Deletions cut 3 bases from V and 5 bases from J, with 10 bases between. In germline, CDR1 is PRHDT, CDR2 FYEKMQ (reference sequence). CDR3 sequence reads: CASSFEGAYGYTF. CDR3 nucleotides: TGTGCCAGCAGCTTTGAAGGGGCATATGGCTACACCTTC.

The chain employs TRBV7-2 and TRBJ2-1; 7 nucleotides line up with TRBD2. V shed 3 bases and J 7 bases; nucleotides not matched to a gene: 3. The CDR3 contains 13 residues. Germline V gene data show CDR1 as SGHTA and CDR2 as FQGNSA. CDR3 bases: TGTGCCAGCAGCTTTTGGCGGGAGAATGAGCAGTTCTTC. Translation: CASSFWRENEQFF.

This sequence joins TRBV5-1 and TRBJ1-6; possibly TRBD1 for D (5 bases). Trimming stripped 1 base from V and 6 bases from J, with 11 bases between. CDR1 is SGHRS, CDR2 YFSETQ, per germline. The CDR3 totals 15 residues. The CDR3 DNA sequence: TGCGCCAGCAGCTTGATCTGGGGGAGTAATTCACCCCTCCACTTT. It encodes CASSLIWGSNSPLHF.

Notes on this clone: Other DNA sequences within the sample encode an identical CDR3. The gene calls are TRBV2 and TRBJ2-7; tentatively, D is TRBD1 or TRBD2 (5 bases each). The germline V and J ends were trimmed by 7 bases and 1 base, with 8 bases remaining between them. Germline V CDR1 and CDR2: SNHLY, FYNNEI. This CDR3 has 12 residues. DNA of the CDR3: TGTGCCAGCAAGGGGAGTTCCTACGAGCAGTACTTC. Translated: CASKGSSYEQYF.

The J gene is TRBJ2-3, the V gene TRBV9; 16 positions match TRBD2. After removal of 4 bases from V and 1 base from J, the junction contained 6 bases not matched to a gene. This CDR3 contains 18 residues. The V gene's germline CDR1 is SGDLS and CDR2 YYNGEE. The CDR3 DNA reads as TGTGCCAGCAGCTTGGGACTAGCGGGAGGGCCGGGCACAGATACGCAGTATTTT. Translation gives CASSLGLAGGPGTDTQYF. The full variable domain, its missing parts supplied by reference TRBV9 and TRBJ2-3, is DSGVTQTPKHLITATGQRVTLRCSPRSGDLSVYWYQQSLDQGLQFLIQYYNGEERAKGNILERFSAQQFPDLHSELNLSSLELGDSALYFCASSLGLAGGPGTDTQYFGPGTRLTVL.

This chain uses TRBV5-1 with TRBJ2-7; perhaps TRBD1 as D (6 bases). Germline values: CDR1 SGHRS, CDR2 YFSETQ. Trimming stripped 5 bases from V and 3 bases from J, with 21 bases between. The CDR3 covers 16 residues. Here the CDR3 DNA reads TGCGCCAGCAGTTTTTCTAGTACAGGGTGGAACTACGAGCAGTACTTC. Protein sequence: CASSFSSTGWNYEQYF.

This chain uses TRBV28 with TRBJ2-1; 9 bases are a match to TRBD1. With 2 bases clipped from V and 4 bases from J, the junction kept 3 bases outside the gene matches. The CDR3 totals 15 residues. Germline values: CDR1 MDHEN, CDR2 SYDVKM. CDR3 nucleotides: TGTGCCAGCAGTTTAGGGACAGGGTGGTACAATGAGCAGTTCTTC. It encodes CASSLGTGWYNEQFF.